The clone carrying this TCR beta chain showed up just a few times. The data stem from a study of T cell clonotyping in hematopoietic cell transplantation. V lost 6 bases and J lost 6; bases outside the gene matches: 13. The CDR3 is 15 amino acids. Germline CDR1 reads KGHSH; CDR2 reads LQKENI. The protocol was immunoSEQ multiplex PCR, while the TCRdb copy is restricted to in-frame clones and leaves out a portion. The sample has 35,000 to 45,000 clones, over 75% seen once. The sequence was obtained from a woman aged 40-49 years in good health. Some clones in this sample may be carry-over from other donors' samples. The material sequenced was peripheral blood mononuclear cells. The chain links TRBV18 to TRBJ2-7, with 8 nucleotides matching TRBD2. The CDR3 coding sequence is TGTGCCAGCTCGCCGATGGGGACTAGGGGAGGCGAGCAGTACTTC. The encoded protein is CASSPMGTRGGEQYF.